The 20 T cell receptor beta chains in this list originate from one sample, sequenced in a study of Ad26.COV2.S vaccination and SARS-CoV-2 variants. This table comes from immunoSEQ multiplex PCR, and its TCRdb copy is limited to in-frame clones, with some not included. Of 410,000 or so clones listed, around 92% are singletons. Treatment given: some 19 received Ad26.COV2.S at low or high dose, single or two shots; about 5 received placebo; per-sample allocation not given. All samples were drawn on day 63, counting from the first vaccine or placebo injection. The sequencing used peripheral blood, collected in a trial of Ad26.COV2.S vaccine versus placebo. These receptors were collected from a person between 18 and 60 years old who received the Ad26.COV2.S COVID-19 vaccine or a placebo.

The chain links TRBV19 to TRBJ2-1; no definite D call. This CDR3 contains 12 residues. Germline CDR1 is LNHDA and CDR2 is SQIVND (reference sequence). The V end lost 8 bases, the J end lost 3 bases, and 8 bases lay between the germline ends. The CDR3 DNA reads TGTGCCAGTTCGTTAAACTACAATGAGCAGTTCTTC. Its protein is CASSLNYNEQFF.

As regards this clone: Other nucleotide sequences in the sample specify the same CDR3. The rearrangement joins TRBV10-3 to TRBJ2-7; D gene ambiguous. Trimming cost V 2 bases and J 0 bases, with 2 bases left between them. The length of the CDR3 is 12 residues. Per germline, CDR1 ENHRY and CDR2 SYGVKD. The CDR3 reads CAISERSYEQYF. The CDR3 DNA follows: TGTGCCATCAGTGAGCGCTCCTACGAGCAGTACTTC.

The chain joins TRBV7-8 to TRBJ1-1; the match to TRBD1 covers 7 bases. The CDR3 has 14 amino acids. The trim removed 5 bases at V and 8 bases at J, leaving 11 bases unmatched. Germline CDR1 is SGHVS and CDR2 is FQNEAQ. The CDR3 sequence: CASSRGYRGGEAFF. The CDR3 region has the DNA TGTGCCAGCAGCCGAGGCTACAGGGGTGGGGAAGCTTTCTTT. Filled out from reference TRBV7-8 and TRBJ1-1, the complete variable domain reads GAGVSQSPRYKVAKRGQDVALRCDPISGHVSLFWYQQALGQGPEFLTYFQNEAQLDKSGLPSDRFFAERPEGSVSTLKIQRTQQEDSAVYLCASSRGYRGGEAFFGQGTRLTVV.

There are many counts of this clone. The CDR3 loop reads CASSARPTGRGTEAFF. The CDR3 nucleotides are TGTGCCAGCAGCGCAAGACCGACCGGGCGGGGCACTGAAGCTTTCTTT. The gene calls are TRBV9 and TRBJ1-1; D not certain. V gave up 3 bases and J gave up 4 bases, with 19 bases separating them. Germline CDR1 and CDR2: SGDLS and YYNGEE. The CDR3 spans 16 residues.

This rearrangement joins TRBV5-8 to TRBJ2-2; the D gene is possibly TRBD1 (6 bases). Germline CDR1 SGHTS, CDR2 YDEGEE. Between the trimmed V and J ends, which lost 0 bases and 4 bases, there was a span of 19 bases. The CDR3 runs 18 residues. The CDR3 coding sequence is TGTGCCAGCAGCTTGGCCTTGAAACATTGGGGGCTCACCGGGGAGCTGTTTTTT. As protein: CASSLALKHWGLTGELFF.

The chain combines TRBV30 with TRBJ2-1; 10 positions match TRBD2. The CDR3 runs to 14 residues. V gave up 5 bases and J gave up 3 bases; unmatched junction bases: 4. Germline values: CDR1 GTSNPN, CDR2 SVGIG (reference sequence). CDR3 protein: CAWDTSGDYNEQFF. The DNA for the CDR3 is TGTGCCTGGGACACTAGCGGGGACTACAATGAGCAGTTCTTC.

This chain joins TRBV18 and TRBJ2-7; D uncertain. Trimming took 3 bases from V and 7 from J, leaving 19 bases between them. This CDR3 contains 15 residues. CDR1 is KGHSH, CDR2 LQKENI, per germline. CDR3 sequence reads: CASSPLRGTEGEQYF. DNA for the CDR3: TGTGCCAGCTCACCTCTGAGAGGCACAGAAGGGGAGCAGTACTTC. Based on the CDR3 plus reference TRBV18 and TRBJ2-7, the full variable domain is NAGVMQNPRHLVRRRGQEARLRCSPMKGHSHVYWYRQLPEEGLKFMVYLQKENIIDESGMPKERFSAEFPKEGPSILRIQQVVRGDSAAYFCASSPLRGTEGEQYFGPGTRLTVT.

The J gene is TRBJ1-4, the V gene TRBV29-1, with TRBD1 as a possible D gene (5 bases). V was pared by 3 bases and J by 4 bases, with 9 bases between. The CDR3 is 13 amino acids. Germline V CDR1 and CDR2: SQVTM, ANQGSEA. The chain's CDR3 is CSVDTGLNEKLFF. The DNA for the CDR3 is TGCAGCGTTGACACGGGGCTTAATGAAAAACTGTTTTTT. Complete variable domain (other parts from reference TRBV29-1 and TRBJ1-4): SAVISQKPSRDICQRGTSLTIQCQVDSQVTMMFWYRQQPGQSLTLIATANQGSEATYESGFVIDKFPISRPNLTFSTLTVSNMSPEDSSIYLCSVDTGLNEKLFFGSGTQLSVL.

This rearrangement joins TRBV18 to TRBJ1-1; tentative D call: TRBD1 (5 bases). CDR3 length: 15 amino acids. Germline V gives CDR1 KGHSH, CDR2 LQKENI. V shed 8 bases and J shed 0 bases, with 16 bases lying between them. The chain's CDR3 is CASGAPAPMNTEAFF. In DNA form, the CDR3 reads TGTGCCAGCGGGGCCCCAGCACCCATGAACACTGAAGCTTTCTTT.

The chain recombines TRBV5-1 with TRBJ2-7, with TRBD2 as a possible D gene (6 bases). Germline CDR1 and CDR2: SGHRS and YFSETQ. The V end was cut by 3 bases, the J end by 5 bases, with 9 bases between. The length of the CDR3 is 12 residues. The CDR3 region has the DNA TGCGCCAGCAGCTACCCTAGCGACGAGCAGTACTTC. This sequence encodes CASSYPSDEQYF.

The J gene is TRBJ1-2, the V gene TRBV5-4; TRBD1 might be the D (5 bases). The V and J ends lost 0 bases and 6 bases respectively, with 9 bases between them. The CDR3 contains 13 residues. In germline, CDR1 is SGHNT, CDR2 YYREEE (reference sequence). CDR3 loop: CASSLDRTDGYTF. In DNA, the CDR3 is TGTGCCAGCAGCTTGGACAGGACGGATGGCTACACCTTC.

This clone was detected only once. The rearrangement links TRBV4-2 to TRBJ1-2; the D gene is possibly TRBD1 (5 bases). Germline V gene sequence: CDR1 LGHNA, CDR2 YNFKEQ. V was clipped by 3 bases and J by 2 bases, with 13 bases between them. This CDR3 region has 15 residues. CDR3 bases: TGTGCCAGCAGCCAGGATCAAACAGGAAACTATGGCTACACCTTC. Its protein is CASSQDQTGNYGYTF.

In this sample, this clone turned up once. This chain links TRBV27 with TRBJ1-2, with 7 bases aligning to TRBD1. The CDR3 has 15 amino acids. V was pared by 5 bases and J by 2 bases, with 8 bases of the junction left unmatched. Germline loops: CDR1 MNHEY, CDR2 SMNVEV (reference sequence). The CDR3 loop reads CASSLDRERNYGYTF. For the CDR3, the DNA is TGTGCCAGCAGTCTCGACAGGGAGAGGAACTATGGCTACACCTTC.

The chain combines TRBV7-9 with TRBJ2-1; D gene uncertain. The CDR3 consists of 11 residues. CDR1 SEHNR and CDR2 FQNEAQ come from the germline V gene (reference sequence). With 5 bases removed from V and 10 bases from J, the gap between germline ends came to 9 bases. The CDR3 nucleotides are TGTGCCAGCAGCGAAGGTCGGGAGCAGTTCTTC. Protein product: CASSEGREQFF. Full variable domain (rest looked up from reference TRBV7-9 and TRBJ2-1): DTGVSQNPRHKITKRGQNVTFRCDPISEHNRLYWYRQTLGQGPEFLTYFQNEAQLEKSRLLSDRFSAERPKGSFSTLEIQRTEQGDSAMYLCASSEGREQFFGPGTRLTVL.

This sequence joins TRBV4-1 and TRBJ2-7; no clear D. This CDR3 is built from 15 residues. Germline CDR1 and CDR2: MGHRA and YSYEKL. Trimming left V 0 bases short and J 2 bases short, with 11 bases between. For the CDR3, the DNA is TGCGCCAGCAGCCAAGAGGGGAATCTAGCCTACGAGCAGTACTTC. As protein: CASSQEGNLAYEQYF.

The V call is TRBV11-2, the J call TRBJ2-2; D may be TRBD1 or TRBD2 (5 bases each). Trimming took 1 base from V and 5 from J, leaving 20 bases between them. The length of the CDR3 is 18 residues. CDR1 and CDR2 (germline): SGHAT, FQNNGV. In DNA, the CDR3 is TGTGCCAGCAGCTTAGCATTTCGGGGCGCACGGGTAACCGGGGAGCTGTTTTTT. The encoded protein is CASSLAFRGARVTGELFF.

The rearrangement joins TRBV3-1 (or the pseudogene TRBV3-2) to TRBJ2-7; 13 bases are shared with TRBD2. Germline V gene sequence: CDR1 LGHDT, CDR2 YNNKEL (reference sequence). The CDR3 totals 18 residues. The ends lost 2 bases at V and 0 bases at J; junction bases unmatched: 7. The CDR3 DNA follows: TGTGCCAGCAGCCAACTCCGGACTAGCGGGGGCCGCTCCTACGAGCAGTACTTC. Translation: CASSQLRTSGGRSYEQYF.

The V gene is TRBV28, the J gene TRBJ2-1; TRBD1 is a possible D gene (5 bases). Germline loops: CDR1 MDHEN, CDR2 SYDVKM. V dropped 3 bases and J dropped 2 bases, with 11 bases sitting between them. The CDR3 length is 15 residues. Here the CDR3 reads CASSFGQGAYNEQFF. The DNA for the CDR3 is TGTGCCAGCAGTTTCGGGCAGGGCGCCTACAATGAGCAGTTCTTC.

The CDR3, as DNA: TGTGCCAGCAGCTCCCACCGGACTAGCGGGGGCAGCTACGAGCAGTACTTC. Encoded protein: CASSSHRTSGGSYEQYF. This rearrangement joins TRBV7-8 to TRBJ2-7, with 13 bases matching TRBD2. V trimming: 4 bases; J trimming: 3 bases; junction bases outside the gene matches: 9. CDR1 SGHVS and CDR2 FQNEAQ come from the germline V gene. The CDR3 is made up of 17 amino acids.

The genes are TRBV19 and TRBJ2-2, with 7 bases matching TRBD1. The junction had 5 bases not matched to a gene; V was cut back by 4 bases and J by 3 bases. The CDR3 has 15 residues. From germline, CDR1 is LNHDA and CDR2 SQIVND (reference sequence). The CDR3 region has the DNA TGTGCCAGTAGTAGTCAGGGGGTGGACACCGGGGAGCTGTTTTTT. This codes for CASSSQGVDTGELFF.